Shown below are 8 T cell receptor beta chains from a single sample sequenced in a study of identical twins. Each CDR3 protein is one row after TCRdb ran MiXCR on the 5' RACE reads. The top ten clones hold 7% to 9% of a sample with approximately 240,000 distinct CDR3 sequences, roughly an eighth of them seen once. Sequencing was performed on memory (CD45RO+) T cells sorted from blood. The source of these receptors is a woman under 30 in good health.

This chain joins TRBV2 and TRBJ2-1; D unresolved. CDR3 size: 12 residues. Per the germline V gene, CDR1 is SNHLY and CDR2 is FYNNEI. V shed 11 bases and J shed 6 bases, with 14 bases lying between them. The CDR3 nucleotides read TGTGCCGGTGTCTCCCGGTCCAATGAGCAGTTCTTC. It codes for CAGVSRSNEQFF.

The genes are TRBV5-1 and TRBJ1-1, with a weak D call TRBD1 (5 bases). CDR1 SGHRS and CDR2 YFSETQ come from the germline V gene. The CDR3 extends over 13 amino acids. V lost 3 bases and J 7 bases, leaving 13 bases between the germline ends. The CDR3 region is CASSYMGDGEAFF. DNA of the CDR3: TGCGCCAGCAGCTACATGGGGGACGGTGAAGCTTTCTTT.

The CDR3 spells CASSMQGAYGYTF. The CDR3 DNA sequence: TGTGCCAGCAGTATGCAGGGGGCGTATGGCTACACCTTC. V gene TRBV27 combines with J gene TRBJ1-2; TRBD1 matches 8 bases. This CDR3 is built from 13 residues. CDR1 and CDR2 (germline): MNHEY, SMNVEV (reference sequence). V was clipped by 5 bases and J by 5 bases; unmatched bases: 4.

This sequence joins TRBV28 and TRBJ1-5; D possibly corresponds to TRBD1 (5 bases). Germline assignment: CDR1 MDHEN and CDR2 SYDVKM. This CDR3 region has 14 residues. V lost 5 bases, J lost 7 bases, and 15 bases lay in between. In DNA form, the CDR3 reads TGTGCCAGCAGTAATGGGGGAGTTGGGCAGCCCCAGCATTTT. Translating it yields CASSNGGVGQPQHF.

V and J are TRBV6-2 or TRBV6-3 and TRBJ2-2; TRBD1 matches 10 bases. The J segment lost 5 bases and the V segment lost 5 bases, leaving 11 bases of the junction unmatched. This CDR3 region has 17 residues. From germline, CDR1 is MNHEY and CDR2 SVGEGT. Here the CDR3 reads CASSPGQGKGVTGELFF. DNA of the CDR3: TGTGCCAGCAGTCCGGGACAGGGGAAGGGAGTAACCGGGGAGCTGTTTTTT.

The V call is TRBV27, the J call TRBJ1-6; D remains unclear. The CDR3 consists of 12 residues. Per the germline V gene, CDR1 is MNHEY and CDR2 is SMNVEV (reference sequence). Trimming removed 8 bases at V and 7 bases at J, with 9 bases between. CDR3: CASGRMNSPLHF. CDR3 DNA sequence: TGTGCCAGCGGACGGATGAATTCACCCCTCCACTTT.

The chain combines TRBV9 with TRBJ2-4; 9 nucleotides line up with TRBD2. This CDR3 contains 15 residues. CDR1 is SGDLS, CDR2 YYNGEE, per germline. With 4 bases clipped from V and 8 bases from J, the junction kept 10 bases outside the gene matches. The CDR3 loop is CASSPHSGSGDIQYF. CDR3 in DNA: TGTGCCAGCAGCCCGCATAGCGGGAGTGGTGACATTCAGTACTTC. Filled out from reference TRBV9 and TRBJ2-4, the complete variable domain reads DSGVTQTPKHLITATGQRVTLRCSPRSGDLSVYWYQQSLDQGLQFLIQYYNGEERAKGNILERFSAQQFPDLHSELNLSSLELGDSALYFCASSPHSGSGDIQYFGAGTRLSVL.

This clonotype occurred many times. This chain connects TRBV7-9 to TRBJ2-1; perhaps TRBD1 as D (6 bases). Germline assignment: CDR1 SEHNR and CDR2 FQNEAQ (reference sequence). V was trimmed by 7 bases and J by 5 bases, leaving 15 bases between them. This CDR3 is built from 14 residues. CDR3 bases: TGTGCCAGCACCCCGCAGGGGATAGACAATGAGCAGTTCTTC. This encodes CASTPQGIDNEQFF. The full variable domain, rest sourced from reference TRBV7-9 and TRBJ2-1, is DTGVSQNPRHKITKRGQNVTFRCDPISEHNRLYWYRQTLGQGPEFLTYFQNEAQLEKSRLLSDRFSAERPKGSFSTLEIQRTEQGDSAMYLCASTPQGIDNEQFFGPGTRLTVL.